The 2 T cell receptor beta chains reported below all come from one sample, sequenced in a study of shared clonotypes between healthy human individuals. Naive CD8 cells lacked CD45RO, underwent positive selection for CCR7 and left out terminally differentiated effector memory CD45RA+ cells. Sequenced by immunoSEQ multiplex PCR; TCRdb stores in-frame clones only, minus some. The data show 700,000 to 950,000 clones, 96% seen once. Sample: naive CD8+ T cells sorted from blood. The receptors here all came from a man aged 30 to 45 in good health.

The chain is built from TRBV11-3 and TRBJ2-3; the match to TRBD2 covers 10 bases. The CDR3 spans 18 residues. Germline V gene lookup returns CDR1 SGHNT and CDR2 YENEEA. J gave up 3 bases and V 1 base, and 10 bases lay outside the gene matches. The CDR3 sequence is CASSLGVASGSITDTQYF. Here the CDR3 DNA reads TGTGCCAGCAGCTTAGGAGTGGCTAGCGGGAGTATTACAGATACGCAGTATTTT.

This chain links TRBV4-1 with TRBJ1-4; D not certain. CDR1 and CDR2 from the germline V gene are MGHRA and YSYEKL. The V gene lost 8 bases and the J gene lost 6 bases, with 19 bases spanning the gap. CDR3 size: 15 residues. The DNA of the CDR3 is TGCGCCAGCCGCGCCTCACCCGTGAGTTATGAAAAACTGTTTTTT. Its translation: CASRASPVSYEKLFF.